One sample yielded the 11 T cell receptor beta chains listed below, sequenced in a study of shared clonotypes between healthy human individuals. TCRdb's copy holds only in-frame clones and misses some; the assay was immunoSEQ multiplex PCR. The data show hundreds of thousands of clones, with approximately 96% seen just once and more than 0.085% held by the top ten. Cells designated naive CD8 were CD45RO-negative and were positively selected for CCR7, with terminally differentiated effector memory CD45RA+ cells excluded. Sequenced material: naive CD8+ T cells sorted from blood. All receptors come from a woman aged 30 to 39 in good health.

As DNA, the CDR3 is TGTGCCAGTAGTATAGATCGGCAGGGAAGATGGTACACTGAAGCTTTCTTT. Translation gives CASSIDRQGRWYTEAFF. J is TRBJ1-1 and V is TRBV19; tentatively, D is TRBD1 (5 bases). Trimming stripped 0 bases from V and 3 bases from J, with 17 bases between. Germline V gene sequence: CDR1 LNHDA, CDR2 SQIVND (reference sequence). The length of the CDR3 is 17 residues.

This chain connects TRBV9 to TRBJ2-2; 13 nucleotides match TRBD2. V lost 4 bases to trimming and J lost 3 bases; unmatched junction nucleotides: 9. Germline CDR1 reads SGDLS; CDR2 reads YYNGEE. This CDR3 is 18 amino acids long. In DNA, the CDR3 is TGTGCCAGCAGCCCTAAGGGACTAGCGGGATCTGACACCGGGGAGCTGTTTTTT. It yields the protein CASSPKGLAGSDTGELFF.

The gene calls are TRBV4-1 and TRBJ2-7; D is uncertain. This CDR3 has 13 amino acids. The germline V gene encodes CDR1 MGHRA and CDR2 YSYEKL. The V gene lost 4 bases and the J gene lost 0 bases, with 7 bases spanning the gap. The CDR3 sequence: CASSPDGSYEQYF. In DNA, the CDR3 is TGCGCCAGCAGCCCGGACGGCTCCTACGAGCAGTACTTC.

The gene calls are TRBV11-2 and TRBJ2-7, with TRBD2 identical over 8 bases. Losses at the gene ends were 5 bases for V and 4 bases for J; bases not matched to a gene: 10. CDR1 and CDR2 (germline): SGHAT, FQNNGV. This CDR3 has 15 residues. CDR3: CASSQPAGVKYEQYF. CDR3 sequence (DNA): TGTGCCAGCAGCCAACCAGCGGGAGTCAAGTACGAGCAGTACTTC.

This clone was counted a single time. This chain connects TRBV19 to TRBJ2-1; D might be TRBD2 (6 bases). V lost 6 bases to trimming and J lost 7 bases, with 16 bases between them. This CDR3 spans 14 amino acids. CDR1 and CDR2 (germline): LNHDA, SQIVND (reference sequence). The CDR3 nucleotides read TGTGCCAGTAGCGGGAGCTATCTGTTAAATGAGCAGTTCTTC. Amino acids: CASSGSYLLNEQFF. The full variable domain, with the rest looked up from reference TRBV19 and TRBJ2-1, is DGGITQSPKYLFRKEGQNVTLSCEQNLNHDAMYWYRQDPGQGLRLIYYSQIVNDFQKGDIAEGYSVSREKKESFPLTVTSAQKNPTAFYLCASSGSYLLNEQFFGPGTRLTVL.

The rearrangement links TRBV28 to TRBJ2-3; 11 bases are a match to TRBD2. The CDR3 totals 15 residues. With V trimmed by 4 bases and J by 3 bases, 3 bases remained unmatched. The germline V gene encodes CDR1 MDHEN and CDR2 SYDVKM. CDR3 coding DNA: TGTGCCAGCAGTTCGGGACTAGCGGTAACAGATACGCAGTATTTT. Its translation: CASSSGLAVTDTQYF.

The chain recombines TRBV6-6 with TRBJ1-2, with 7 bases aligning to TRBD1. The CDR3 totals 15 residues. Trimming removed 2 bases from V and 3 bases from J; junction bases left unmatched: 6. CDR1 is MNHNY, CDR2 SVGAGI, per germline (reference sequence). The CDR3 DNA reads TGTGCCAGCAGTTACCTGAGGACAGGCCACTATGGCTACACCTTC. This gives the protein CASSYLRTGHYGYTF.

V gene TRBV12-5 combines with J gene TRBJ2-7; no clear D. The CDR3 runs to 14 residues. Between the trimmed V and J ends, which lost 2 bases and 5 bases, there was a span of 13 bases. Germline lookup yields CDR1 LGHNT and CDR2 FRNRAP. CDR3 nucleotides: TGTGCTAGTGGTTTGCTTTTAGAAATCCACGAGCAGTACTTC. Translation gives CASGLLLEIHEQYF.

The rearrangement links TRBV9 to TRBJ2-7; 8 bases align to TRBD2. Trimming at V came to 3 bases and at J to 6 bases, leaving 8 bases not matched to a gene. Germline CDR1 reads SGDLS; CDR2 reads YYNGEE. The CDR3 has 14 amino acids. CDR3 amino acids: CASSETSGAPEQYF. CDR3 DNA sequence: TGTGCCAGCAGCGAAACTAGCGGAGCCCCCGAGCAGTACTTC.

The J gene is TRBJ2-1, the V gene TRBV19; 9 bases are shared with TRBD1. This CDR3 comprises 19 residues. V lost 3 bases to trimming and J lost 5 bases; unmatched junction nucleotides: 17. The germline gives CDR1 LNHDA, CDR2 SQIVND (reference sequence). The CDR3 reads CASSITGGIGLALHNEQFF. For the CDR3, the DNA is TGTGCCAGTAGTATTACAGGGGGCATAGGGCTAGCTCTCCACAATGAGCAGTTCTTC.

This chain links TRBV28 with TRBJ2-1; tentative D call: TRBD1 (5 bases). The CDR3 is 14 residues long. Germline loops: CDR1 MDHEN, CDR2 SYDVKM. Deletions cut 2 bases from V and 5 bases from J, with 10 bases between. The CDR3 DNA follows: TGTGCCAGCAGTTTAATAGGGGCCGACAATGAGCAGTTCTTC. Its protein product is CASSLIGADNEQFF.